This TCR beta chain appears in the sequencing data of a study of blood T cell repertoires in COVID-19. Whole-study context: Specimens from acute and convalescent COVID-19 originated in the United States, Italy and Spain.

Germline CDR1 and CDR2: GTSNPN and SVGIG (reference sequence). The CDR3 covers 14 residues. Trimming shortened V by 1 base and J by 4 bases, and 11 bases separated the two germline ends. The method was immunoSEQ multiplex PCR; TCRdb's version includes in-frame clones alone and lacks a portion of them. The table has 70,000 to 80,000 clones, approximately 83% seen once; the top ten hold approximately 12%. Specimen: peripheral blood. The TCR was taken from a human donor in a cohort sampled during active COVID-19. J is TRBJ1-3 and V is TRBV30; D is ambiguous. The CDR3 DNA follows: TGTGCCTGGAGTGCACCCGCGGGGGGAAACACCATATATTTT. Translating it yields CAWSAPAGGNTIYF.